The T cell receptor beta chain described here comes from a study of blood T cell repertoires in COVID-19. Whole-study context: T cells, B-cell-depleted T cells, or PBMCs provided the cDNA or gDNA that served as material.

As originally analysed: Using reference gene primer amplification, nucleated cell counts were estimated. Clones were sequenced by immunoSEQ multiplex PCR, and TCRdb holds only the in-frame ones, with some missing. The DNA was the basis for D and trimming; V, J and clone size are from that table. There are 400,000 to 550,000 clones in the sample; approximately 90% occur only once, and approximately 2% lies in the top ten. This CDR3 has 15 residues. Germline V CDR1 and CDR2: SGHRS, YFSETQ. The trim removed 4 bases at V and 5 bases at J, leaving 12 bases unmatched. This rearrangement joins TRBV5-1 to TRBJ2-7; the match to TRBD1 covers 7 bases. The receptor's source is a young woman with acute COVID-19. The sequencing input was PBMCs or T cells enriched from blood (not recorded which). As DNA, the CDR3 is TGCGCCAGCAGCACGAATACAGGGGCCGGAAACGAGCAGTACTTC. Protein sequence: CASSTNTGAGNEQYF.